The rows below give T cell receptor beta chains drawn from one sample of a study of control samples from healthy donors and cancer patients. This table comes from immunoSEQ multiplex PCR, and its TCRdb copy is limited to in-frame clones, with some not included. The sample carries tens of thousands of clones, approximately 90% recorded once. Sequencing was done on a sample of PBMCs. The source is a young man with colorectal cancer. CDR3s include the opening cysteine and the closing phenylalanine or tryptophan. D genes are given only for firm matches. Size is stated for part of the rows, as once, few or many counts, or as a class when the clone is expanded.

CDR3aa	CDR3nt	d_gene	v_gene	j_gene	abundance
CASSMQGSFYGYTF	TGTGCCAGTAGTATGCAGGGGTCCTTCTATGGCTACACCTTC	.	TRBV19	TRBJ1-2	.
CASSYEQGRYYTF	TGTGCCAGCAGCTACGAACAAGGGCGGTACTACACCTTC	.	TRBV7-2	TRBJ1-2	.
CASSPMGWREQYF	TGTGCCAGCAGCCCGATGGGATGGCGCGAGCAGTACTTC	.	TRBV7-9	TRBJ2-7	.
CASRHYSAGAVTGELFF	TGTGCCAGCAGACACTATTCCGCGGGGGCCGTCACCGGGGAGCTGTTTTTT	.	TRBV11-2	TRBJ2-2	once
CATSSGAASYEQYF	TGTGCCACCAGCTCCGGGGCAGCCTCCTACGAGCAGTACTTC	.	TRBV15	TRBJ2-7	.
CASSLVSRADEQFF	TGTGCCAGCAGCTTAGTTAGCAGGGCCGATGAGCAGTTCTTC	.	TRBV7-9	TRBJ2-1	once
CASSLRPGEKLFF	TGTGCCAGCAGCTTAAGGCCTGGGGAAAAACTGTTTTTT	.	TRBV7-6	TRBJ1-4	once
CASSLGDRGNSPLHF	TGTGCCAGCAGTTTAGGGGACAGGGGGAATTCACCCCTCCACTTT	TRBD1	TRBV27	TRBJ1-6	.
CAISDLLAGGLREQFF	TGTGCCATCAGTGATCTACTAGCGGGGGGGCTTAGGGAGCAGTTCTTC	TRBD2	TRBV10-3	TRBJ2-1	.
CASARTGDTGELFF	TGTGCTAGTGCCCGGACCGGGGACACCGGGGAGCTGTTTTTT	.	TRBV12-5	TRBJ2-2	once
CASSFSTQETQYF	TGTGCCAGCAGCTTCAGTACGCAAGAGACCCAGTACTTC	.	TRBV7-9	TRBJ2-5	.
CASSPRGVTQYF	TGTGCCAGCAGTCCCAGGGGAGTTACGCAGTATTTT	.	TRBV12-3/TRBV12-4	TRBJ2-3	.
CASSYGLHNEQFF	TGTGCCAGCAGTTATGGTCTACACAATGAGCAGTTCTTC	.	TRBV6-5	TRBJ2-1	few
CAISDSGQSTDTQYF	TGTGCCATCAGTGACTCGGGACAAAGCACAGATACGCAGTATTTT	.	TRBV10-3	TRBJ2-3	.
CASSRVDRGDGTIYF	TGTGCCAGCTCGAGAGTGGATCGCGGGGACGGCACCATATATTTT	.	TRBV18	TRBJ1-3	.
CASSLETRGTGQFF	TGTGCCAGCAGCTTAGAGACCAGGGGGACTGGCCAGTTCTTC	.	TRBV11-2	TRBJ2-1	.